This T cell receptor (beta chain) was captured in a study of T cell responses to AZD1222 COVID-19 vaccine. Whole-study findings and limits: Females made up more of the donors, who were largely white British, and clonal diversity may have come out too low.

On this clone itself: Its antigen is as yet unknown.

Germline assignment: CDR1 GTSNPN and CDR2 SVGIG (reference sequence). The CDR3 is 12 amino acids. Trimming removed 1 base from V and 8 bases from J, with 11 bases in between. The data were produced by immunoSEQ multiplex PCR, yet TCRdb's version contains in-frame clones alone and is incomplete. The sample lists 200,000 or so clones; 90% to 95% were seen once. The source was peripheral blood, collected on day 0 of MenACWY control vaccination. The chain links TRBV30 to TRBJ1-2; the D gene is possibly TRBD1 (6 bases). This receptor was obtained from an adult in good health. The CDR3 coding sequence is TGTGCCTGGAGTGGGGGGCCGGGAGGCTACACCTTC. Translated, it gives CAWSGGPGGYTF.